This T cell receptor beta chain was identified in a study of blood T cell repertoires in COVID-19. At the level of the study: COVID-19 samples collected from the United States, Italy and Spain covered acute and convalescent phases.

Original analysis: How many nucleated cells were present was estimated from reference gene primer amplification. Here immunoSEQ multiplex PCR was the method, and the copy in TCRdb shows in-frame clones only, minus some. That table gives V, J and clone size, and the DNA gave D and trimming. The sample has under 250,000 clones; approximately 82% are singletons. CDR3 length: 12 residues. The V end was cut by 6 bases, the J end by 6 bases, with 9 bases between. The germline V gene has CDR1 LGHNA and CDR2 YSLEER. The sequence was collected from a woman aged 18-29 years with acute or convalescent COVID-19. Sequenced: peripheral blood. The chain uses TRBV4-3 and TRBJ2-1; D possibly corresponds to TRBD1 (6 bases). The CDR3, as DNA: TGCGCCAGCAGGGACAGAACCAATGAGCAGTTCTTC. Amino acids: CASRDRTNEQFF.